Presented here are 26 T cell receptor beta chains from one specimen sequenced in a study of shared T cell receptors in the human thymus. Repertoires were generated with immunoSEQ multiplex PCR, while TCRdb's copy carries only in-frame clones and drops some. The sample lists about 660,000 clones, approximately 87% seen once, with 0.008% to 0.011% in the top ten. Another study also made use of these data, one on human thymus T cells.

Sequenced: thymocytes. The receptor source for this set is a boy in the first two years of life with a congenital heart defect.

The genes are TRBV14 and TRBJ2-7, with 9 bases fitting TRBD1. The ends lost 4 bases at V and 2 bases at J; junction bases unmatched: 3. The germline CDR1 and CDR2 sequences are SGHDN and FVKESK. This CDR3 contains 14 residues. The CDR3 DNA reads TGTGCCAGCAGCCTGTGGGACAGGGCCTACGAGCAGTACTTC. Encoded protein: CASSLWDRAYEQYF. The whole variable domain, remainder taken from reference TRBV14 and TRBJ2-7, is EAGVTQFPSHSVIEKGQTVTLRCDPISGHDNLYWYRRVMGKEIKFLLHFVKESKQDESGMPNNRFLAERTGGTYSTLKVQPAELEDSGVYFCASSLWDRAYEQYFGPGTRLTVT.

The chain has TRBV18 and TRBJ2-7, with a weak D call TRBD1 (5 bases). V lost 4 bases and J lost 1, with 17 bases in between. This CDR3 comprises 16 residues. From germline, CDR1 is KGHSH and CDR2 LQKENI. CDR3 loop: CASSLPWQGESYEQYF. The CDR3 region has the DNA TGTGCCAGCTCACTCCCTTGGCAAGGGGAATCCTACGAGCAGTACTTC.

V and J are TRBV4-3 and TRBJ2-7; 16 nucleotides agree with TRBD2. Germline trimming cut 0 bases from V and 2 bases from J; bases unmatched to any gene: 4. Germline values: CDR1 LGHNA, CDR2 YSLEER. The CDR3 is 18 amino acids. The CDR3 loop is CASSQDLGLAGGPYEQYF. The CDR3 DNA sequence: TGCGCCAGCAGCCAAGATCTGGGACTAGCGGGAGGGCCCTACGAGCAGTACTTC.

The chain employs TRBV14 and TRBJ2-7, with 8 bases identical to TRBD1. The trim removed 3 bases at V and 2 bases at J, leaving 6 bases unmatched. The CDR3 runs to 15 residues. From germline, CDR1 is SGHDN and CDR2 FVKESK. The CDR3 region has the DNA TGTGCCAGCAGCCACAGGGGGCACGAAACCTACGAGCAGTACTTC. Residues: CASSHRGHETYEQYF. Looking up the rest from reference TRBV14 and TRBJ2-7 gives the full variable domain: EAGVTQFPSHSVIEKGQTVTLRCDPISGHDNLYWYRRVMGKEIKFLLHFVKESKQDESGMPNNRFLAERTGGTYSTLKVQPAELEDSGVYFCASSHRGHETYEQYFGPGTRLTVT.

Written as DNA, the CDR3 is TGTGCCAGCAGCTTTGAGACAGAGAACACAGATACGCAGTATTTT. Protein sequence: CASSFETENTDTQYF. The chain has TRBV11-2 and TRBJ2-3; the D gene is possibly TRBD1 (5 bases). This CDR3 comprises 15 residues. V was pared by 3 bases and J by 2 bases, with 12 bases between. Germline values: CDR1 SGHAT, CDR2 FQNNGV.

The chain uses TRBV14 and TRBJ2-2; 9 positions match TRBD2. V shed 5 bases and J 5 bases; nucleotides not matched to a gene: 3. The V gene's germline CDR1 is SGHDN and CDR2 FVKESK. The CDR3 is 14 amino acids. The CDR3 nucleotides read TGTGCCAGCAGCTTAGCGGGAGTGACCGGGGAGCTGTTTTTT. It codes for CASSLAGVTGELFF.

The rearrangement links TRBV7-2 to TRBJ2-7; D gene ambiguous. Per germline, CDR1 SGHTA and CDR2 FQGNSA. V was trimmed by 2 bases and J by 0 bases, leaving 8 bases between them. This CDR3 is 14 amino acids long. Here the CDR3 DNA reads TGTGCCAGCAGCTTATCTCGCAGCTCCTACGAGCAGTACTTC. Residues: CASSLSRSSYEQYF.

The chain employs TRBV9 and TRBJ1-4; D gene unclear. Germline CDR1 and CDR2: SGDLS and YYNGEE. V gave up 0 bases and J gave up 3 bases, with 6 bases separating them. The CDR3 has 14 residues. In DNA, the CDR3 is TGTGCCAGCAGCGTAGGACACGCTAATGAAAAACTGTTTTTT. Its protein is CASSVGHANEKLFF.

This chain connects TRBV21-1 to TRBJ2-7; TRBD1 is the table's D call, not checked against the DNA. TRBV21-1 is a known pseudogene. The CDR3 runs to 16 residues. CDR3 DNA: TGTGCCAGCAGCAAAGCGCTTTGGGGCAGCTCCTACGAGCAGTACTTC. This translates into CASSKALWGSSYEQYF.

About this clone itself: The limits of the CDR3 on the DNA are not certain, so only TCRdb's listed CDR3 is given. The gene calls are TRBV7-3 and TRBJ2-1; TRBD2 reflects the table's D call only, with no check against the DNA. With termini counted, the CDR3 has 15 amino acids. CDR1 SGHTA and CDR2 FQGTGA come from the germline V gene. CDR3 loop: CASSSWASGNYGEFF.

The sample holds a few counts of this clone. The chain has TRBV19 and TRBJ2-7; D not resolved. The V and J ends lost 1 base and 6 bases respectively, with 13 bases between them. Germline V gene lookup returns CDR1 LNHDA and CDR2 SQIVND (reference sequence). CDR3 length equals 14 residues. CDR3 nucleotide sequence: TGTGCCAGTAGTATAGGGAGCAAGAAATGCGAGCAGTACTTC. Translation gives CASSIGSKKCEQYF.

This clone appeared a few times. The rearrangement links TRBV11-2 to TRBJ2-2; 7 bases are a match to TRBD1. This CDR3 spans 16 amino acids. Trimming removed 0 bases from V and 12 bases from J; junction bases left unmatched: 13. Germline CDR1 is SGHAT and CDR2 is FQNNGV. CDR3 loop: CASSLERDRDLRKLFF. The CDR3 DNA is TGTGCCAGCAGCTTAGAGCGCGACAGGGATCTGCGGAAGCTGTTTTTT. Using reference TRBV11-2 and TRBJ2-2 for the parts outside the CDR3, the full variable domain is EAGVAQSPRYKIIEKRQSVAFWCNPISGHATLYWYQQILGQGPKLLIQFQNNGVVDDSQLPKDRFSAERLKGVDSTLKIQPAKLEDSAVYLCASSLERDRDLRKLFFGEGSRLTVL.

V usage is TRBV19 and J usage is TRBJ2-1; TRBD2 matches at 9 bases. The germline CDR1 and CDR2 sequences are LNHDA and SQIVND (reference sequence). V gave up 7 bases and J gave up 8 bases; unmatched junction bases: 18. This CDR3 has 17 residues. DNA for the CDR3: TGTGCCAGTACCTCTAAACCCCGCGGGAGGGCCTCGGATGAGCAGTTCTTC. As protein: CASTSKPRGRASDEQFF.

This chain connects TRBV4-3 to TRBJ1-2; TRBD1 matches 8 bases. J lost 3 bases, V lost 2 bases, and 8 bases had no gene match. From germline, CDR1 is LGHNA and CDR2 YSLEER. The CDR3 is 16 amino acids. Written as DNA, the CDR3 is TGCGCCAGCAGCCAACGCCGGACAGGGACCTACTATGGCTACACCTTC. It codes for CASSQRRTGTYYGYTF.

This clone was detected once. V gene TRBV4-2 combines with J gene TRBJ2-7; the match to TRBD2 covers 13 bases. This CDR3 comprises 23 residues. V was pared by 0 bases and J by 0 bases, with 20 bases of the junction left unmatched. The germline V gene encodes CDR1 LGHNA and CDR2 YNFKEQ. The chain's CDR3 is CASSQEGTSGNRGGPPFSYEQYF. Here the CDR3 DNA reads TGTGCCAGCAGCCAAGAGGGGACTAGCGGGAACAGGGGAGGCCCACCGTTCTCCTACGAGCAGTACTTC.

This clone was observed a single time. This chain joins TRBV9 and TRBJ2-1, with D possibly being TRBD2 (5 bases). The CDR3 is 13 residues long. The germline V and J ends were trimmed by 4 bases and 7 bases, with 12 bases remaining between them. Germline CDR1 SGDLS, CDR2 YYNGEE. CDR3: CASSPGNVNEQFF. CDR3 sequence (DNA): TGTGCCAGCAGCCCCGGGAATGTAAATGAGCAGTTCTTC.

This clone was counted only a few times. V usage is TRBV10-2 and J usage is TRBJ2-3, with 7 bases matching TRBD1. The CDR3 has 18 residues. Germline V gene data show CDR1 as WSHSY and CDR2 as SAAADI. The J segment lost 2 bases and the V segment lost 1 base, leaving 12 bases of the junction unmatched. The CDR3 region has the DNA TGCGCCAGCAGTGAGTTTCATCCGGGACAGCTTTTCACAGATACGCAGTATTTT. Translated, it gives CASSEFHPGQLFTDTQYF.

The J gene is TRBJ2-1, the V gene TRBV5-5, with D tentatively TRBD2 (5 bases). V lost 4 bases, J lost 3 bases, and 8 bases lay in between. The length of the CDR3 is 13 residues. Germline V gives CDR1 SGHKS, CDR2 YYEKEE (reference sequence). The chain's CDR3 is CASSGRDYNEQFF. The CDR3, as DNA: TGTGCCAGCAGCGGCCGGGACTACAATGAGCAGTTCTTC.

This clone came up once. The chain has TRBV30 and TRBJ2-1; D may be TRBD1 (5 bases). The CDR3 runs to 14 residues. Germline CDR1 and CDR2: GTSNPN and SVGIG (reference sequence). V was shortened by 4 bases and J by 10 bases, with 20 bases between the two germline ends. This CDR3 is CAWNRSGWLREQFF. The CDR3 DNA is TGTGCCTGGAATAGGTCAGGGTGGTTGAGGGAGCAGTTCTTC. Combining the CDR3 with reference TRBV30 and TRBJ2-1 gives the whole variable domain SQTIHQWPATLVQPVGSPLSLECTVEGTSNPNLYWYRQAAGRGLQLLFYSVGIGQISSEVPQNLSASRPQDRQFILSSKKLLLSDSGFYLCAWNRSGWLREQFFGPGTRLTVL.

The chain uses TRBV25-1 and TRBJ1-2; D is perhaps TRBD1 (5 bases). This CDR3 is 15 amino acids long. The germline V gene has CDR1 MGHDK and CDR2 SYGVNS. The ends were cut back, 2 bases at V and 5 bases at J, with 15 bases in the middle. The CDR3 sequence is CASSETGRDFYGYTF. In DNA form, the CDR3 reads TGTGCCAGCAGTGAAACTGGCCGGGACTTTTATGGCTACACCTTC.

This chain connects TRBV15 to TRBJ2-3; the match to TRBD1 covers 7 bases. Germline assignment: CDR1 LNHNV and CDR2 YYDKDF (reference sequence). CDR3 length: 20 amino acids. Trimming cost V 0 bases and J 0 bases; bases outside gene matches: 15. CDR3 bases: TGTGCCACCAGCAGAGAGTTACTGGGGACAGTCGACGATAGCACAGATACGCAGTATTTT. Its translation is CATSRELLGTVDDSTDTQYF.

The V call is TRBV5-6, the J call TRBJ2-1; D is possibly TRBD2 (5 bases). The V gene's germline CDR1 is SGHDT and CDR2 YYEEEE. CDR3 length: 12 residues. V was shortened by 5 bases and J by 6 bases, with 9 bases between the two germline ends. For the CDR3, the DNA is TGTGCCAGCAGGAATGGAGGCAATGAGCAGTTCTTC. This codes for CASRNGGNEQFF.

The rearrangement links TRBV27 to TRBJ2-7, with D maybe TRBD2 (5 bases). CDR3 size: 21 residues. V was clipped by 5 bases and J by 4 bases, with 36 bases between them. The V gene's germline CDR1 is MNHEY and CDR2 SMNVEV (reference sequence). CDR3 sequence reads: CASSLLIRRVWRRMALYEQYF. The DNA for the CDR3 is TGTGCCAGCAGTCTTTTAATTCGACGAGTATGGAGGCGGATGGCCCTATACGAGCAGTACTTC.

In its sample, this clone was seen once. V is TRBV28 and J is TRBJ1-2, with a weak D call TRBD1 (5 bases). The CDR3 extends over 15 amino acids. The germline V and J ends were trimmed by 7 bases and 5 bases, with 20 bases remaining between them. Germline V gives CDR1 MDHEN, CDR2 SYDVKM. CDR3 in amino acids: CASTTRGGPPYGYTF. The CDR3 DNA follows: TGTGCCAGCACCACAAGGGGTGGTCCCCCTTATGGCTACACCTTC.

In its sample, this clone was seen once. This chain joins TRBV5-6 and TRBJ2-3, with D possibly TRBD2 on 5 matching bases. Germline CDR1 SGHDT, CDR2 YYEEEE. V dropped 1 base and J dropped 7 bases, with 7 bases sitting between them. The CDR3 spans 12 residues. The CDR3 protein is CASSLREYTQYF. The CDR3 DNA is TGTGCCAGCAGCTTGCGGGAATATACGCAGTATTTT.

This rearrangement joins TRBV2 to TRBJ1-2, with a possible D match to TRBD1 (6 bases). V was cut by 2 bases and J by 4 bases, with 14 bases left in between. Germline V gene data show CDR1 as SNHLY and CDR2 as FYNNEI. This CDR3 spans 15 amino acids. CDR3 region: CASSEIHRVGYGYTF. In DNA, the CDR3 is TGTGCCAGCAGTGAAATACACAGGGTCGGCTATGGCTACACCTTC.